This note documents a single T cell receptor (beta chain) sequence. Original methodology: Cell counts per sample came from amplifying reference gene primers. Data came from immunoSEQ multiplex PCR; TCRdb stores just in-frame clones and leaves some out. The V and J calls and the clone size are those of that table, but D and trimming were determined from the DNA. Of about 670,000 clones in the sample, about 87% were seen once. The sample originates from a study of blood T cell repertoires in COVID-19. About the research overall: Acute and convalescent COVID-19 specimens originated in the United States, Italy and Spain. PBMCs, B-cell-depleted T cells, or T cells provided the cDNA or gDNA that made up the material.

The V end was cut by 0 bases, the J end by 4 bases, with 12 bases between. CDR3 length: 15 residues. The V gene's germline CDR1 is LNHDA and CDR2 SQIVND (reference sequence). The specimen was peripheral blood. This sequence joins TRBV19 and TRBJ1-2; possible D gene TRBD1, 5 bases. The clonotype comes from a woman younger than 30 with acute or convalescent COVID-19. CDR3 in amino acids: CASSIDRSGGYGYTF. As DNA, the CDR3 is TGTGCCAGTAGTATAGATCGATCGGGGGGCTATGGCTACACCTTC. Based on the CDR3 plus reference TRBV19 and TRBJ1-2, the full variable domain is DGGITQSPKYLFRKEGQNVTLSCEQNLNHDAMYWYRQDPGQGLRLIYYSQIVNDFQKGDIAEGYSVSREKKESFPLTVTSAQKNPTAFYLCASSIDRSGGYGYTFGSGTRLTVV.